This T cell receptor (beta chain) was captured in a study of shared clonotypes between healthy human individuals. Study-level results: The study generally estimated greater richness for naive than memory subsets.

Naive CD8 cells lacked CD45RO, underwent positive selection for CCR7 and left out terminally differentiated effector memory CD45RA+ cells. The CDR3 runs 16 residues. The germline CDR1 and CDR2 sequences are SGHDT and YYEEEE. V was pared by 0 bases and J by 3 bases, with 2 bases of the junction left unmatched. The authors' processing: ImmunoSEQ gave junction-only sequences without quality scores, so filtering differed. TCRdb keeps only in-frame clones here, not all; method: immunoSEQ multiplex PCR. That table supplies the V and J calls and clone size; D and trimming were determined from the DNA. The table has roughly 2,000,000 clones, about 95% seen once. Details on this clone: What it binds is unknown.

This receptor was obtained from a man between 18 and 29 years old in good health. Sample: naive CD8+ T cells sorted from blood. This chain uses TRBV5-6 with TRBJ2-2; TRBD2 agrees at 10 bases. This CDR3 is CASSLGTSGHTGELFF. The CDR3, as DNA: TGTGCCAGCAGCTTGGGGACTAGCGGACACACCGGGGAGCTGTTTTTT.